This T cell receptor (beta chain) was sequenced during a study of control samples from healthy donors and cancer patients. V dropped 2 bases and J dropped 4; count of bases not matched to a gene: 9. CDR1 LGHDT and CDR2 YNNKEL come from the germline V gene (reference sequence). The CDR3 spans 17 residues. This table comes from immunoSEQ multiplex PCR, and its TCRdb copy is limited to in-frame clones, with some not included. The sample shows roughly 88,000 clones, about 85% of them seen only once. This sequence was found in a man aged 25 to 40 in good health. The V call is TRBV3-1 (or the pseudogene TRBV3-2), the J call TRBJ2-1, with TRBD2 matching over 9 bases. The specimen sequenced was blood. The CDR3 nucleotides read TGTGCCAGCAGCCAAAGAGGCAGCGGGGGGATGTACAATGAGCAGTTCTTC. Protein: CASSQRGSGGMYNEQFF.